Shown below are 27 T cell receptor beta chains from a single sample sequenced in a study of cytotoxic CD8 clonotypes in ibrutinib-treated CLL. Sequencing was performed with immunoSEQ multiplex PCR; in TCRdb, only in-frame clones are kept and a portion is missing. The table records some 150,000 clones, 65% to 85% of them present only once. The specimen was PBMCs, collected after 36 months of ibrutinib treatment. Receptors originate from a human donor with chronic lymphocytic leukemia.

This chain connects TRBV5-1 to TRBJ2-3; D uncertain. The CDR3 has 13 residues. Deletions cut 10 bases from V and 0 bases from J, with 12 bases between. Germline CDR1 is SGHRS and CDR2 is YFSETQ. CDR3 loop: CALSLKSTDTQYF. CDR3 nucleotide sequence: TGCGCCCTAAGCTTAAAGAGCACAGATACGCAGTATTTT.

With respect to this clone: Compared with germline, one end of the junction differs, possibly owing to a read error. The same CDR3 arises from other DNA sequences in this sample as well. The rearrangement joins TRBV6-1 to TRBJ2-7; D might be TRBD2 (5 bases). Looked up from germline, CDR1 is MNHNS and CDR2 is SASEGT. This CDR3 region has 15 residues. The CDR3 sequence is CASRPRLTSSYEQYF. Here the CDR3 DNA reads TGTGCCAGCAGGCCAAGACTAACCAGCTCCTACGAGCAGTACTTT.

This rearrangement joins TRBV5-6 to TRBJ1-2, with TRBD1 as a possible D gene (6 bases). V lost 2 bases and J lost 4, with 9 bases in between. This CDR3 contains 13 residues. Germline V lookup: CDR1 SGHDT, CDR2 YYEEEE. The CDR3 sequence is CASSFRGSYGYTF. CDR3 bases: TGTGCCAGCAGCTTCAGGGGAAGCTATGGCTACACCTTC.

This clone was detected once. The chain recombines TRBV4-1 with TRBJ2-5; TRBD2 agrees at 10 bases. The trim removed 1 base at V and 5 bases at J, leaving 7 bases unmatched. Germline V gives CDR1 MGHRA, CDR2 YSYEKL. The CDR3 totals 16 residues. CDR3 nucleotide sequence: TGCGCCAGCAGCCAAGTCCTAGCGGGGGCGTGGGAGACCCAGTACTTC. Translating gives CASSQVLAGAWETQYF.

CDR3 bases: TGTGCCAGCAGACCCGACAGGGGAGGGGTCTACGAGCAGTACTTC. Its protein product is CASRPDRGGVYEQYF. The genes are TRBV6-1 and TRBJ2-7; possible D gene TRBD1, 8 bases. The CDR3 is made up of 15 amino acids. V was cut by 6 bases and J by 3 bases, with 18 bases left in between. CDR1 is MNHNS, CDR2 SASEGT, per germline.

The V gene is TRBV7-2, the J gene TRBJ1-1; D possibly corresponds to TRBD1 (5 bases). The V gene lost 5 bases and the J gene lost 7 bases, with 17 bases spanning the gap. Germline CDR1 and CDR2: SGHTA and FQGNSA. The CDR3 length is 14 residues. The DNA for the CDR3 is TGTGCCAGCAGCCCGCTCCCTTCAGGGTTTGAAGCTTTCTTT. Its translation is CASSPLPSGFEAFF.

The chain uses TRBV5-6 and TRBJ1-4, with D hard to call. Germline V lookup: CDR1 SGHDT, CDR2 YYEEEE. V was trimmed by 2 bases and J by 4 bases, leaving 9 bases between them. This CDR3 has 14 residues. The CDR3, as DNA: TGTGCCAGCAGCTTAGGCAAGTTTAATGAAAAACTGTTTTTT. It yields the protein CASSLGKFNEKLFF.

This CDR3 is CAWAGTSGNTIYF. In nucleotides, the CDR3 is TGTGCTTGGGCAGGAACCTCTGGAAACACCATATATTTT. V usage is TRBV30 and J usage is TRBJ1-3; D gene ambiguous. The CDR3 has 13 amino acids. Germline values: CDR1 GTSNPN, CDR2 SVGIG (reference sequence).

The genes are TRBV11-2 and TRBJ2-5; 8 nucleotides match TRBD2. CDR1 is SGHAT and CDR2 is FQNNGV in the germline V gene. Losses at the gene ends were 3 bases for V and 5 bases for J; bases not matched to a gene: 8. CDR3 size: 15 residues. The CDR3 loop reads CASSFRRGDRETQYF. The DNA for the CDR3 is TGTGCCAGCAGCTTTCGGCGGGGGGACCGGGAGACCCAGTACTTC.

The chain links TRBV28 to TRBJ2-7; D possibly corresponds to TRBD1 (5 bases). This CDR3 has 18 amino acids. In germline, CDR1 is MDHEN, CDR2 SYDVKM. V was clipped by 1 base and J by 2 bases, with 21 bases between them. Here the CDR3 DNA reads TGTGCCAGCAGTTTATATATCGGAGTCATGGGGCCAACCTACGAGCAGTACTTC. It codes for CASSLYIGVMGPTYEQYF.

The chain employs TRBV29-1 and TRBJ2-1; 11 bases line up with TRBD2. Trimming removed 7 bases from V and 4 bases from J; junction bases left unmatched: 6. Germline assignment: CDR1 SQVTM and CDR2 ANQGSEA. The CDR3 length is 14 residues. Here the CDR3 DNA reads TGCAGCGCCGGCGGGACTAGCGGTTACAATGAGCAGTTCTTC. It is translated as CSAGGTSGYNEQFF.

The rearrangement joins TRBV18 to TRBJ2-7; possible D gene TRBD1, 5 bases. The CDR3 runs 14 residues. CDR1 and CDR2 (germline): KGHSH, LQKENI. The ends were cut back, 3 bases at V and 7 bases at J, with 16 bases in the middle. The CDR3 DNA is TGTGCCAGCTCACCGGGGTCTAGGCCAGGGGAGCAGTACTTC. The encoded protein is CASSPGSRPGEQYF.

This chain uses TRBV18 with TRBJ1-4, with a possible D match to TRBD1 (6 bases). The CDR3 covers 14 residues. The germline V gene encodes CDR1 KGHSH and CDR2 LQKENI. V lost 5 bases and J 0 bases, leaving 7 bases between the germline ends. Here the CDR3 reads CASSRGTTNEKLFF. The CDR3 DNA reads TGTGCCAGCTCAAGGGGGACAACTAATGAAAAACTGTTTTTT. Using reference TRBV18 and TRBJ1-4 for the parts outside the CDR3, the full variable domain is NAGVMQNPRHLVRRRGQEARLRCSPMKGHSHVYWYRQLPEEGLKFMVYLQKENIIDESGMPKERFSAEFPKEGPSILRIQQVVRGDSAAYFCASSRGTTNEKLFFGSGTQLSVL.

The rearrangement links TRBV10-1 to TRBJ2-3; tentatively, D is TRBD1 (5 bases). V shed 10 bases and J shed 0 bases, with 11 bases lying between them. The CDR3 consists of 13 residues. Germline V lookup: CDR1 WNHNN, CDR2 SYGVQD (reference sequence). CDR3 loop: CATRRDSTDTQYF. The CDR3 nucleotides read TGCGCCACCCGCAGGGATAGCACAGATACGCAGTATTTT.

V usage is TRBV4-1 and J usage is TRBJ2-3; maybe TRBD2 (5 bases). Trimming pared 3 bases from V and 0 bases from J, leaving 7 bases between. The CDR3 is made up of 14 amino acids. Looked up from germline, CDR1 is MGHRA and CDR2 is YSYEKL. CDR3 sequence (DNA): TGCGCCAGCAGCCAGGACTTGAGCACAGATACGCAGTATTTT. Translating it yields CASSQDLSTDTQYF.

The chain uses TRBV28 and TRBJ2-3, with TRBD1 matching over 9 bases. This CDR3 has 16 residues. CDR1 is MDHEN and CDR2 is SYDVKM in the germline V gene. The V and J ends lost 3 bases and 4 bases, in that order; junction bases with no gene match: 8. The CDR3 loop is CASSFYSGTGSDTQYF. The CDR3 nucleotides are TGTGCCAGCAGTTTTTACTCCGGGACAGGGTCAGATACGCAGTATTTT.

V is TRBV7-9 and J is TRBJ1-3, with 9 bases aligning to TRBD1. Trimming at V came to 6 bases and at J to 0 bases, leaving 15 bases not matched to a gene. The CDR3 runs to 19 residues. CDR1 is SEHNR and CDR2 is FQNEAQ in the germline V gene (reference sequence). This CDR3 reads CASRDPGQGFISSGNTIYF. The DNA of the CDR3 is TGTGCCAGCAGAGATCCGGGACAGGGATTCATAAGCTCTGGAAACACCATATATTTT.

The rearrangement links TRBV5-1 to TRBJ1-1; 8 bases align to TRBD1. CDR1 and CDR2 (germline): SGHRS, YFSETQ. The V gene end was trimmed by 7 bases and the J gene end by 4 bases; junction bases not matched to a gene: 6. The CDR3 spans 13 residues. CDR3 nucleotides: TGCGCCAGCGGGCTAGACAGGGGCACTGAAGCTTTCTTT. This encodes CASGLDRGTEAFF.

This chain links TRBV4-1 with TRBJ1-5; TRBD1 is a possible D gene (5 bases). This CDR3 is 17 amino acids long. Trimming stripped 1 base from V and 2 bases from J, with 15 bases between. Germline values: CDR1 MGHRA, CDR2 YSYEKL. CDR3 sequence: CASSQVLGGGGNQPQHF. In DNA form, the CDR3 reads TGCGCCAGCAGCCAAGTCCTGGGGGGTGGTGGCAATCAGCCCCAGCATTTT.

V is TRBV2 and J is TRBJ1-1; no clear D gene. The CDR3 contains 11 residues. The germline CDR1 and CDR2 sequences are SNHLY and FYNNEI. Trimming pared 2 bases from V and 8 bases from J, leaving 6 bases between. CDR3 DNA sequence: TGTGCCAGCAGTGAATTGATGGAAGCTTTCTTT. Its protein is CASSELMEAFF.

This sequence joins TRBV5-1 and TRBJ1-5; D is ambiguous. V gave up 0 bases and J gave up 6 bases, with 7 bases separating them. This CDR3 is 13 amino acids long. The V gene's germline CDR1 is SGHRS and CDR2 YFSETQ. The CDR3 reads CASSLVEGQPQHF. The CDR3 DNA reads TGCGCCAGCAGCTTGGTTGAGGGTCAGCCCCAGCATTTT.

The V gene is TRBV6-6, the J gene TRBJ1-2, with 9 bases fitting TRBD1. Per germline, CDR1 MNHNY and CDR2 SVGAGI (reference sequence). The CDR3 contains 15 residues. The trim removed 7 bases at V and 3 bases at J, leaving 9 bases unmatched. CDR3 sequence: CASILMTGGDYGYTF. The CDR3, as DNA: TGTGCCAGCATTCTTATGACAGGGGGGGACTATGGCTACACCTTC.

The chain combines TRBV5-1 with TRBJ2-3; possible D gene TRBD2, 5 bases. The CDR3 runs 16 residues. CDR1 is SGHRS, CDR2 YFSETQ, per germline. V was cut by 0 bases and J by 1 base, with 12 bases left in between. The CDR3 bases are TGCGCCAGCAGCTTGGGACGCGGGCACGGCACAGATACGCAGTATTTT. This gives the protein CASSLGRGHGTDTQYF.

The chain recombines TRBV5-1 with TRBJ2-1; 9 bases match TRBD2. Germline CDR1 reads SGHRS; CDR2 reads YFSETQ. The ends lost 3 bases at V and 5 bases at J; junction bases unmatched: 6. The CDR3 is 15 amino acids. CDR3 nucleotide sequence: TGCGCCAGCAGCTCTCCGGGACTAGCAGACAATGAGCAGTTCTTC. This codes for CASSSPGLADNEQFF.

The chain employs TRBV2 and TRBJ1-2; tentatively, D is TRBD1 (6 bases). This CDR3 comprises 14 residues. Germline CDR1 and CDR2: SNHLY and FYNNEI. The V end lost 5 bases, the J end lost 4 bases, and 14 bases lay between the germline ends. The DNA of the CDR3 is TGTGCCAGCAGTTACAGGGAAGGCGGCTATGGCTACACCTTC. Protein sequence: CASSYREGGYGYTF.

CDR3 bases: TGTGCCAGCAGCAGCCGGGCCGTGGAGACCCAGTACTTC. This encodes CASSSRAVETQYF. This chain links TRBV5-8 with TRBJ2-5, with D hard to call. Germline CDR1 reads SGHTS; CDR2 reads YDEGEE. Between the trimmed V and J ends, which lost 4 bases and 5 bases, there was a span of 12 bases. The CDR3 is 13 amino acids.

There are a few counts of this clone. The chain joins TRBV27 to TRBJ2-3; 9 bases align to TRBD1. From germline, CDR1 is MNHEY and CDR2 SMNVEV (reference sequence). The CDR3 is 18 residues long. V dropped 7 bases and J dropped 5; count of bases not matched to a gene: 19. The CDR3 loop is CASNPLGGTGKKLDTQYF. CDR3 nucleotides: TGTGCCAGCAACCCCCTCGGGGGGACAGGGAAGAAGTTAGATACGCAGTATTTT.